This is a list of T cell receptor beta chains from one sample in a study of OX40 agonist ivuxolimab in advanced cancers. TCRdb keeps only in-frame clones here, not all; method: immunoSEQ multiplex PCR. The table includes roughly 26,000 clones, around nine tenths detected once. Sample: CD4+ or CD8+ T cells sorted from blood, taken in a trial of the OX40 agonist ivuxolimab. All receptors derive from an adult with an advanced solid tumor such as melanoma, head and neck, liver or kidney cancer. CDR3s include the opening cysteine and the closing phenylalanine or tryptophan. The order of the fields is CDR3 protein, V gene, J gene.

CAWRQGSYNEQFF	TRBV30	TRBJ2-1
CASSETGTGRAVNEQFF	TRBV9	TRBJ2-1
CASSLGPPGEKLFF	TRBV14	TRBJ1-4
CATSGAEKLFF	TRBV15	TRBJ1-4
CASSQLQYEQYF	TRBV6-6	TRBJ2-7
CASSLRGPKPNYGYTF	TRBV7-9	TRBJ1-2
CASSSGTGLNYGYTF	TRBV27	TRBJ1-2
CASSPEPGALAKNIQYF	TRBV14	TRBJ2-4
CASSYLLAATYNEQFF	TRBV28	TRBJ2-1
CASSYGPSGEQFF	TRBV6-6	TRBJ2-1
CASSPPSYEQYF	TRBV5-8	TRBJ2-7
CASSPVGDNEQFF	TRBV9	TRBJ2-1
CATSEGLSYEQYF	TRBV15	TRBJ2-7
CASTEVPTAGNETQYF	TRBV21-1	TRBJ2-5
CASSQEVGGHYGYTF	TRBV4-3	TRBJ1-2
CASSSRTRGDRDTQYF	TRBV9	TRBJ2-3
CASSLVQGSVEAFF	TRBV27	TRBJ1-1
CASSDTTDTQYF	TRBV10-1	TRBJ2-3
CASSLGGSQPQHF	TRBV27	TRBJ1-5
CASSLGDPSEQFF	TRBV7-6	TRBJ2-1
CASTNTGELFF	TRBV6-5	TRBJ2-2
CASSLKGAPYGYTF	TRBV5-4	TRBJ1-2
CAIRGGQGSLYEQYF	TRBV2	TRBJ2-7
CASSLSTGTAYGYTF	TRBV2	TRBJ1-2
CASSPGQPLSGANVLTF	TRBV14	TRBJ2-6